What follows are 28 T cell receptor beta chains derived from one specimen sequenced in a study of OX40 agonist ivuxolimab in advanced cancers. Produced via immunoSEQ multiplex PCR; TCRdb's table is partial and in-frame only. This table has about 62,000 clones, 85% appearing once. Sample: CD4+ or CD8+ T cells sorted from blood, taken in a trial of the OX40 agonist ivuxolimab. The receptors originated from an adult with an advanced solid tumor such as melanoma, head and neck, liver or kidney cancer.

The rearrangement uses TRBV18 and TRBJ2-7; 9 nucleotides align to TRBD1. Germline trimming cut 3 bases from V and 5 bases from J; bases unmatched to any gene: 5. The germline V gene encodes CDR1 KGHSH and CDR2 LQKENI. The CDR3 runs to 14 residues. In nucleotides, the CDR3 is TGTGCCAGCTCACCCGGACAGGGGACACACGAGCAGTACTTC. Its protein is CASSPGQGTHEQYF.

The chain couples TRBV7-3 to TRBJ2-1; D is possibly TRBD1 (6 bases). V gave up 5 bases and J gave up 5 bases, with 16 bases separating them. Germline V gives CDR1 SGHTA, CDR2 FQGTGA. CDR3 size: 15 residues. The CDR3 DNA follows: TGTGCCAGCAGCGAACAGGGTGGCGTTAACAATGAGCAGTTCTTC. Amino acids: CASSEQGGVNNEQFF.

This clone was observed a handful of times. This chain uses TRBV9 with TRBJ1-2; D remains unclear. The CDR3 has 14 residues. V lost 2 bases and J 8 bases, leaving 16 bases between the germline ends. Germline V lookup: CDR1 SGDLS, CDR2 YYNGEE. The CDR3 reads CASSVPPYGQGYTF. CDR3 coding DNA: TGTGCCAGCAGCGTCCCACCCTATGGTCAGGGCTACACCTTC.

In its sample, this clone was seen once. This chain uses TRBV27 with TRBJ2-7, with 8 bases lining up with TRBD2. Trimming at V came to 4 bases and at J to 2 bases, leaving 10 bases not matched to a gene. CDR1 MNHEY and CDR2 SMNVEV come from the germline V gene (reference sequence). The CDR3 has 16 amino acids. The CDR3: CASSSYSTSGAYEQYF. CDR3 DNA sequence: TGTGCCAGCAGTTCCTATTCTACTAGCGGAGCCTACGAGCAGTACTTC.

The CDR3 nucleotides are TGTGCCAGCAGCTTGGACCGGGATAACACCGGGGAGCTGTTTTTT. Translation gives CASSLDRDNTGELFF. The chain has TRBV7-3 and TRBJ2-2; D might be TRBD2 (5 bases). Germline V gene lookup returns CDR1 SGHTA and CDR2 FQGTGA. The CDR3 spans 15 residues. V was clipped by 3 bases and J by 2 bases, with 10 bases between them.

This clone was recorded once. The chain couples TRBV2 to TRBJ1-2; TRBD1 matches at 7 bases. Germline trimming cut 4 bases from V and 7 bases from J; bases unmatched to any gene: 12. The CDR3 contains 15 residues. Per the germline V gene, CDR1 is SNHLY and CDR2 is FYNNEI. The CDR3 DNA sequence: TGTGCCAGCAGTGTGGCAGGGGGTTTCGTTTCTGGCTACACCTTC. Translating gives CASSVAGGFVSGYTF.

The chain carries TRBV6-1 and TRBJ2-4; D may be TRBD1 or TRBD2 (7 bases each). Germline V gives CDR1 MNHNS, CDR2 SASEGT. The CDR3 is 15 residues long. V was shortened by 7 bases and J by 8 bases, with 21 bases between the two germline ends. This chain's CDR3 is CASNAGEGAGHIQYF. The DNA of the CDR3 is TGTGCCAGCAACGCGGGAGAGGGGGCTGGGCACATTCAGTACTTC.

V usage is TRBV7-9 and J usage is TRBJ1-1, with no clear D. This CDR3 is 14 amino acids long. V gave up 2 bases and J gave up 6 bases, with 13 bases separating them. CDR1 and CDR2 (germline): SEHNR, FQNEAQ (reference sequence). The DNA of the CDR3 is TGTGCCAGCAGCTTAAGTGGAGGGAGACCTGAAGCTTTCTTT. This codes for CASSLSGGRPEAFF.

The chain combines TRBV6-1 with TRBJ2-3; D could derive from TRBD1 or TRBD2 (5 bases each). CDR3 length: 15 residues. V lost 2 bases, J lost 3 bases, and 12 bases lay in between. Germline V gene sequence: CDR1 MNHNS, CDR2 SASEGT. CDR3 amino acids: CASSELGGSTDTQYF. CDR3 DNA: TGTGCCAGCAGTGAACTTGGGGGTAGTACAGATACGCAGTATTTT.

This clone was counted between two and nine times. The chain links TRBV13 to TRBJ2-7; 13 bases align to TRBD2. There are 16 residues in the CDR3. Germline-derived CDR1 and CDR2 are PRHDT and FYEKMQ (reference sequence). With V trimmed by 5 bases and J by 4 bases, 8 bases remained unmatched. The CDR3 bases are TGTGCCAGCAGCGGACGAACTAGCGGGAGGGCATACGAGCAGTACTTC. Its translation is CASSGRTSGRAYEQYF.

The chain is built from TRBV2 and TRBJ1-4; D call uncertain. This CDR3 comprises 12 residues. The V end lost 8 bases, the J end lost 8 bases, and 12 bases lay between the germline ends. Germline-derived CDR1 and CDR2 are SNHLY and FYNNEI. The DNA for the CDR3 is TGTGCCAGCGGAAGGGCAAGGGAAAAACTGTTTTTT. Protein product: CASGRAREKLFF. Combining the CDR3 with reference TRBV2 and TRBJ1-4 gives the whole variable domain EPEVTQTPSHQVTQMGQEVILRCVPISNHLYFYWYRQILGQKVEFLVSFYNNEISEKSEIFDDQFSVERPDGSNFTLKIRSTKLEDSAMYFCASGRAREKLFFGSGTQLSVL.

The CDR3 is CAISRGQASQETQYF. The CDR3 DNA sequence: TGTGCCATCAGCCGGGGACAGGCCAGTCAAGAGACCCAGTACTTC. The rearrangement uses TRBV10-3 and TRBJ2-5, with 8 bases lining up with TRBD1. From germline, CDR1 is ENHRY and CDR2 SYGVKD. The CDR3 consists of 15 residues. J gave up 2 bases and V 6 bases, and 8 bases lay outside the gene matches.

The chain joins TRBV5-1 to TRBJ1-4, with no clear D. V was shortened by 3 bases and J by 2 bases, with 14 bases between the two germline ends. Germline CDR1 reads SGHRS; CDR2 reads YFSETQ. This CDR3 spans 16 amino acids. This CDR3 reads CASSSDGGTTNEKLFF. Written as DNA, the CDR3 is TGCGCCAGCAGCTCCGATGGAGGCACCACTAATGAAAAACTGTTTTTT.

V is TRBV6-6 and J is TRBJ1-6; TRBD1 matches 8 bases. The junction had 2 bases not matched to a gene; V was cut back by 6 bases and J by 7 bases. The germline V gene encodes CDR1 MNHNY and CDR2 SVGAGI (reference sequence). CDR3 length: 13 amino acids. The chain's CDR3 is CASRTGENSPLHF. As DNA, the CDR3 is TGTGCCAGCAGGACAGGGGAGAATTCACCCCTCCACTTT.

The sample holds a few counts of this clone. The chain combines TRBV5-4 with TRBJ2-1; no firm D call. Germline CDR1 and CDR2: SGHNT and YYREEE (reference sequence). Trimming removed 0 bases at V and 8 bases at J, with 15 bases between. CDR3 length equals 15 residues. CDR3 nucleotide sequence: TGTGCCAGCAGCTTGGGGTTAGTGGTGAGAGATGAGCAGTTCTTC. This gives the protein CASSLGLVVRDEQFF.

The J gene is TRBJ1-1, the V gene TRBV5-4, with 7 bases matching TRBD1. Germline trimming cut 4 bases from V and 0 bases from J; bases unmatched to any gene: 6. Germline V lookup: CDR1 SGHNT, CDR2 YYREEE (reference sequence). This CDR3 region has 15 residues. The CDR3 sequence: CASSLNRGMNTEAFF. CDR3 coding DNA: TGTGCCAGCAGCCTCAACAGGGGCATGAACACTGAAGCTTTCTTT.

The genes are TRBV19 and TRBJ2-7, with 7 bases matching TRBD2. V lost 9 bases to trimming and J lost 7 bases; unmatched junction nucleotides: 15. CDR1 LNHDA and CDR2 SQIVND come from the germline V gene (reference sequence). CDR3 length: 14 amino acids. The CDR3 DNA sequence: TGTGCCAGCCGCTATAATGCGGGAGACGGGGAGCAGTACTTC. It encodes CASRYNAGDGEQYF.

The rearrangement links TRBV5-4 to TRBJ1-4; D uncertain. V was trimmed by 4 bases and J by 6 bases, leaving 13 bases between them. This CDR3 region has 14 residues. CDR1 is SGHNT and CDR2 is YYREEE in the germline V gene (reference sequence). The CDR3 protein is CASSPGNRDEKLFF. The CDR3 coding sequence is TGTGCCAGCAGCCCCGGAAATAGAGATGAAAAACTGTTTTTT.

CDR3: CASSLGQGLGTDTQYF. CDR3 nucleotide sequence: TGTGCCAGCAGCTTGGGACAGGGTTTGGGCACAGATACGCAGTATTTT. V and J are TRBV11-1 and TRBJ2-3, with 9 bases aligning to TRBD1. Germline V gene sequence: CDR1 SGHAT, CDR2 FQDESV (reference sequence). V lost 3 bases and J lost 1; bases outside the gene matches: 5. This CDR3 spans 16 amino acids.

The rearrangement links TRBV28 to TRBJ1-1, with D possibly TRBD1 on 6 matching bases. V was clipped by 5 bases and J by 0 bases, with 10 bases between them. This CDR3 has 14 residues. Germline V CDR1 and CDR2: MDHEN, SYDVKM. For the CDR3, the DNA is TGTGCCAGCAGTACCCGGGGGCTGAACACTGAAGCTTTCTTT. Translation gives CASSTRGLNTEAFF.

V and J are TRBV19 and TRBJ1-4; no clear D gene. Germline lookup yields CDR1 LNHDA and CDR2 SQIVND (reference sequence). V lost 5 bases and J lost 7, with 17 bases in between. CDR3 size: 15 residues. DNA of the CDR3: TGTGCCAGTAGTGATAAATCCCATATTCGTGAAAAACTGTTTTTT. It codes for CASSDKSHIREKLFF.

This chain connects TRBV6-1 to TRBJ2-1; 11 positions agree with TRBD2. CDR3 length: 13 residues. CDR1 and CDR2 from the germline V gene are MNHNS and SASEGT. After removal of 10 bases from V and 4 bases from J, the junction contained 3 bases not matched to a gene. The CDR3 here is CATTSGGYNEQFF. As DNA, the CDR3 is TGTGCCACCACTAGCGGGGGTTACAATGAGCAGTTCTTC.

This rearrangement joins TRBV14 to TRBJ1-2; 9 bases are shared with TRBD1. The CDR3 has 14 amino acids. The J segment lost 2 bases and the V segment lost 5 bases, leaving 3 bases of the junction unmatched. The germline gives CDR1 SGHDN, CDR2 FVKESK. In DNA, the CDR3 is TGTGCCAGCAGCGTCGGACAGGGGAACTATGGCTACACCTTC. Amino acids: CASSVGQGNYGYTF.

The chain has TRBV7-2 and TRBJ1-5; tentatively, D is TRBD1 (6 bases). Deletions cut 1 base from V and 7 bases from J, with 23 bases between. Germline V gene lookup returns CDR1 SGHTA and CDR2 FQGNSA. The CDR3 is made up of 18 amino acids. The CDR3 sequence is CASSLEQGLVGYAQPQHF. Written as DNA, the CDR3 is TGTGCCAGCAGCTTAGAACAGGGTTTGGTGGGTTACGCGCAGCCCCAGCATTTT.

The CDR3 nucleotides are TGTGCCAGCAACATGCGGCGGGGGAGGGATACGCAGTATTTT. Translating gives CASNMRRGRDTQYF. The genes are TRBV28 and TRBJ2-3; 7 positions match TRBD2. V lost 7 bases and J lost 6; bases outside the gene matches: 10. CDR1 and CDR2 from the germline V gene are MDHEN and SYDVKM. The CDR3 runs to 14 residues.

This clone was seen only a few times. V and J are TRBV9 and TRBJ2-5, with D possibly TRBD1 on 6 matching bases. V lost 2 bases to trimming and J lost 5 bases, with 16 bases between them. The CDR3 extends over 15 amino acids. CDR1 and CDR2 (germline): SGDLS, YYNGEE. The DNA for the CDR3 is TGTGCCAGCAGCGTCCAACCAGGGGTTTCGGAGACCCAGTACTTC. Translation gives CASSVQPGVSETQYF.

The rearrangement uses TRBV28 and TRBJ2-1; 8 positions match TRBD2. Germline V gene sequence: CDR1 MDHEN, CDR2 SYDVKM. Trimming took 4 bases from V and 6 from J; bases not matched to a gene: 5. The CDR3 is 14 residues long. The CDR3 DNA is TGTGCCAGCAGTTCGGCGGGAGGTAGCAATGAGCAGTTCTTC. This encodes CASSSAGGSNEQFF.

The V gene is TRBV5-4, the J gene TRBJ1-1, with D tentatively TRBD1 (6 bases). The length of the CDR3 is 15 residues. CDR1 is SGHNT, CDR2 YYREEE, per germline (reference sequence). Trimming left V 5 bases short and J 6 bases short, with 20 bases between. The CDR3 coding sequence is TGTGCCAGCAGGCCCCTCGGGGGGCGAAGCTCTGAAGCTTTCTTT. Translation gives CASRPLGGRSSEAFF.